The rows below give T cell receptor beta chains drawn from one sample of a study of early T cells in non-severe SARS-CoV-2 infection. MiXCR, applied by TCRdb to the 5' RACE reads, yields one record per CDR3 protein. The data hold about 97,000 distinct CDR3 sequences, with 11% observed a single time. Here the sequenced sample was whole blood, taken at baseline. The receptors were sampled from an adult who was a healthcare worker with PCR-confirmed SARS-CoV-2 infection or an uninfected control (not recorded which). CDR3s include the opening cysteine and the closing phenylalanine or tryptophan. D genes are given only for firm matches. Clone size, where shown, is once, few, many, or a class for clones that have expanded.

TRBD1 TRBJ1-6 15 TRBV2 NA CASRRSTGVNSPLHF TGTGCCAGCCGGAGGTCGACAGGGGTAAATTCACCCCTCCACTTT
TRBD1 TRBJ2-5 14 TRBV6-6 many CASTAGTVKETQYF TGTGCCAGCACTGCCGGGACAGTTAAAGAGACCCAGTACTTC
NA TRBJ2-3 13 TRBV11-2 few CASRAGTEDTQYF TGTGCCAGCCGCGCAGGGACTGAAGATACGCAGTATTTT
TRBD1 TRBJ2-2 14 TRBV29-1 few CSVDRDSPTGELFF TGCAGCGTTGATCGGGACAGCCCCACCGGGGAGCTGTTTTTT
NA TRBJ2-2 15 TRBV7-3 many CASSSSGLRTGELFF TGTGCCAGCAGCTCATCGGGGTTACGCACCGGGGAGCTGTTTTTT
TRBD2 TRBJ2-3 14 TRBV7-3 few CASSLSGRADTQYF TGTGCCAGCAGCTTAAGCGGGAGGGCAGATACGCAGTATTTT
TRBD1 TRBJ2-3 17 TRBV20-1 few CSAPNARQGASTDTQYF TGCAGTGCTCCCAATGCCAGACAGGGGGCTAGCACAGATACGCAGTATTTT
NA TRBJ2-7 12 TRBV29-1 NA CSVEETSLEQYF TGCAGCGTTGAAGAGACATCCTTGGAGCAGTACTTC
NA TRBJ2-2 16 TRBV7-9 few CASSLLVGGGPGELFF TGTGCCAGCAGCTTACTCGTAGGAGGAGGCCCCGGGGAGCTGTTTTTT
NA TRBJ2-7 13 TRBV11-2 NA CASSPRDILEQYF TGTGCCAGCAGCCCCAGGGACATTCTAGAGCAGTACTTC
NA TRBJ2-1 20 TRBV12-3/TRBV12-4 few CASSLLYSGFSMSSYNEQFF TGTGCCAGCAGTTTATTGTACAGCGGATTCTCGATGAGCTCCTACAATGAGCAGTTCTTC
NA TRBJ1-5 16 TRBV18 many CASSPMASLSNQPQHF TGTGCCAGCTCACCAATGGCCAGTCTCAGCAATCAGCCCCAGCATTTT
NA TRBJ1-6 14 TRBV3-1 many CASSQGRGGSPLHF TGTGCCAGCAGCCAAGGAAGGGGAGGGTCACCCCTCCACTTT
NA TRBJ1-1 17 TRBV5-5 NA CASSFYAGRIMNTEAFF TGTGCCAGCAGCTTTTACGCTGGCAGGATTATGAACACTGAAGCTTTCTTT
TRBD1 TRBJ2-1 15 TRBV5-6 many CASSLYRGPNNEQFF TGTGCCAGCAGCTTATACAGGGGACCCAACAATGAGCAGTTCTTC
TRBD1 TRBJ1-1 14 TRBV5-5 many CASSRQGASTEAFF TGTGCCAGCAGCAGACAGGGGGCGAGTACTGAAGCTTTCTTT
TRBD1 TRBJ2-7 15 TRBV12-3/TRBV12-4 many CASSHTGQGSYEQYF TGTGCCAGCAGCCATACCGGACAGGGATCCTACGAGCAGTACTTC
TRBD1 TRBJ2-7 16 TRBV19 NA CASSNWTGEASYEQYF TGTGCCAGTAGTAATTGGACAGGGGAGGCCTCCTACGAGCAGTACTTC
NA TRBJ2-2 13 TRBV5-4 many CASSLGGFGELFF TGTGCCAGCAGCTTGGGAGGCTTCGGGGAGCTGTTTTTT
NA TRBJ1-2 11 TRBV5-6 many CASSFKQGYTF TGTGCCAGCAGCTTCAAGCAGGGCTACACCTTC
NA TRBJ2-1 16 TRBV27 NA CASSSYSIQGYNEQFF TGTGCCAGCAGTTCTTACTCCATACAGGGTTACAATGAGCAGTTCTTC
NA TRBJ2-7 14 TRBV2 NA CASSEGPGWYEQYF TGTGCCAGCAGTGAAGGTCCAGGGTGGTACGAGCAGTACTTC
NA TRBJ1-1 13 TRBV12-3/TRBV12-4 many CASSRGGNTEAFF TGTGCCAGCAGCCGCGGGGGGAACACTGAAGCTTTCTTT
TRBD2 TRBJ2-3 15 TRBV20-1 NA CSAPRGGYSTDTQYF TGCAGTGCCCCTCGGGGGGGGTACTCCACAGATACGCAGTATTTT
NA TRBJ2-7 14 TRBV20-1 NA CSAGANHFSYEQYF TGCAGTGCCGGGGCGAACCATTTCTCCTACGAGCAGTACTTC
NA TRBJ1-1 13 TRBV5-1 NA CASSRDPNTEAFF TGCGCCAGCAGCCGGGACCCGAACACTGAAGCTTTCTTT
NA TRBJ2-3 13 TRBV7-8 many CASSFLRGDTQYF TGTGCCAGCAGCTTCCTCCGCGGAGATACGCAGTATTTT
NA TRBJ1-4 16 TRBV20-1 few CSARSPYTATNEKLFF TGCAGTGCTAGATCACCCTACACGGCAACTAATGAAAAACTGTTTTTT
NA TRBJ2-7 15 TRBV28 few CASSLLGGIYYEQYF TGTGCCAGCAGTTTGCTAGGGGGGATTTACTACGAGCAGTACTTC
TRBD2 TRBJ2-5 14 TRBV7-9 NA CASSPGTSGETQYF TGTGCCAGCAGCCCCGGGACTAGCGGAGAGACCCAGTACTTC
TRBD1 TRBJ1-6 14 TRBV10-3 NA CAISEKGQNSPLHF TGTGCCATCAGTGAAAAGGGACAGAATTCACCCCTCCACTTT
TRBD1 TRBJ1-2 15 TRBV27 many CASSLSQGGNYGYTF TGTGCCAGCAGTTTATCACAGGGGGGGAATTATGGCTACACCTTC
NA TRBJ2-3 12 TRBV19 few CASSISTDTQYF TGTGCCAGTAGTATTTCAACAGATACGCAGTATTTT
TRBD2 TRBJ2-3 16 TRBV10-3 NA CAISASSGYGTDTQYF TGTGCCATCAGTGCGTCTAGCGGGTATGGCACAGATACGCAGTATTTT
NA TRBJ1-6 16 TRBV20-1 NA CSASRGVRTYNSPLHF TGCAGTGCTAGTCGAGGGGTCCGCACCTATAATTCACCCCTCCACTTT
NA TRBJ1-1 14 TRBV7-2 NA CASSLEHKNTEAFF TGTGCCAGCAGCTTAGAGCACAAGAACACTGAAGCTTTCTTT
TRBD1 TRBJ1-1 14 TRBV3-1 few CASLMTGVNTEAFF TGTGCCAGCCTAATGACAGGGGTGAACACTGAAGCTTTCTTT
NA TRBJ2-1 15 TRBV4-2 few CASSQVGGSYNEQFF TGTGCCAGCAGCCAAGTAGGGGGCTCCTACAATGAGCAGTTCTTC
TRBD2 TRBJ2-3 15 TRBV30 NA CAWSESGSMSDTQYF TGTGCCTGGAGTGAGAGCGGGAGCATGTCAGATACGCAGTATTTT
NA TRBJ2-6 15 TRBV12-3/TRBV12-4 NA CASSHRVPGANVLTF TGTGCCAGCAGTCACAGGGTCCCTGGGGCCAACGTCCTGACTTTC
NA TRBJ2-3 11 TRBV6-1 many CASKGSDTQYF TGTGCCAGCAAGGGGTCAGATACGCAGTATTTT
TRBD1 TRBJ1-2 18 TRBV28 few CASSSTRFRDRANYGYTF TGTGCCAGCAGTTCCACTCGCTTCCGGGACAGGGCTAACTATGGCTACACCTTC
TRBD1 TRBJ1-2 16 TRBV7-8 few CASSPAGTGINYGYTF TGTGCCAGCAGCCCAGCGGGGACAGGCATTAACTATGGCTACACCTTC
TRBD1 TRBJ1-3 15 TRBV7-2 NA CASSLWDRAGNTIYF TGTGCCAGCAGCCTCTGGGACAGAGCAGGAAACACCATATATTTT
NA TRBJ2-7 13 TRBV20-1 NA CSAGTQGSYEQYF TGCAGTGCTGGAACCCAGGGGTCCTACGAGCAGTACTTC
NA TRBJ1-2 14 TRBV5-1 many CASSLGTDYYGYTF TGCGCCAGCAGCTTGGGGACAGACTACTATGGCTACACCTTC
NA TRBJ2-7 13 TRBV11-2 many CASSHDANYEQYF TGTGCCAGTTCGCACGACGCCAACTACGAGCAGTACTTC
NA TRBJ2-1 15 TRBV5-1 few CASSDNREAYNEQFF TGCGCCAGCAGTGATAACAGGGAGGCCTACAATGAGCAGTTCTTC
NA TRBJ1-1 13 TRBV12-3/TRBV12-4 NA CAGREGENTEAFF TGTGCCGGGCGAGAAGGCGAGAACACTGAAGCTTTCTTT
NA TRBJ1-6 14 TRBV3-1 few CASSQDRGNSPLHF TGTGCCAGCAGCCAAGATCGGGGAAATTCACCCCTCCACTTT
NA TRBJ1-1 13 TRBV7-9 few CASSLVGSPEAFF TGTGCCAGCAGCTTAGTGGGTAGTCCTGAAGCTTTCTTT
TRBD1 TRBJ1-1 14 TRBV19 few CASSDRGGVTEAFF TGTGCCAGTAGTGACAGGGGAGGGGTCACTGAAGCTTTCTTT